A selection of T cell receptor beta chains follows, all from one sample in a study of identical twins. From the 5' RACE reads, TCRdb called clonotypes with MiXCR, one entry per CDR3 protein. The table lists about 690,000 distinct CDR3 sequences, roughly 6% of them singletons. The sequenced sample was naive T cells sorted from blood. Receptors originate from a man younger than 35 in good health. Both conserved end residues are part of each CDR3. The D gene is left open where the match is weak. Rows may omit the clone size; those that give it use once, few, many or a size class.

clone size | J gene | V gene | D gene | CDR3 length | CDR3 protein | CDR3 DNA
- | TRBJ2-1 | TRBV5-1 | - | 15 | CASSLYRESYNEQFF | TGCGCCAGCAGCTTGTACAGGGAGAGCTACAATGAGCAGTTCTTC
many | TRBJ1-1 | TRBV28 | - | 17 | CASSPRLSAGLNTEAFF | TGTGCCAGCAGTCCGAGACTATCTGCGGGGTTGAACACTGAAGCTTTCTTT
many | TRBJ2-1 | TRBV5-5 | TRBD2 | 18 | CASSLSHLGLADYNEQFF | TGTGCCAGCAGCTTGTCGCACCTGGGACTAGCGGACTACAATGAGCAGTTCTTC
many | TRBJ1-4 | TRBV29-1 | TRBD1 | 13 | CSVPDRGLEKLFF | TGCAGCGTTCCTGACAGGGGGCTCGAAAAACTGTTTTTT
few | TRBJ2-3 | TRBV15 | - | 16 | CATSKGRQTSTDTQYF | TGTGCCACCAGCAAAGGTCGGCAAACTAGCACAGATACGCAGTATTTT
- | TRBJ1-5 | TRBV7-9 | - | 16 | CASSSTTGTTNQPQHF | TGTGCCAGCAGCTCTACCACCGGGACAACGAATCAGCCCCAGCATTTT
few | TRBJ2-3 | TRBV5-5 | - | 15 | CASSLLLGFTDTQYF | TGTGCCAGCAGCTTGTTGCTAGGGTTCACAGATACGCAGTATTTT
many | TRBJ2-3 | TRBV12-3/TRBV12-4 | TRBD2 | 18 | CASSLPEIAGFLPDTQYF | TGTGCCAGCAGTTTGCCAGAAATAGCGGGCTTCTTGCCAGATACGCAGTATTTT
many | TRBJ1-1 | TRBV5-1 | - | 16 | CASKRGPRTLNTEAFF | TGCGCCAGTAAAAGGGGCCCCCGGACATTGAACACTGAAGCTTTCTTT
few | TRBJ2-1 | TRBV11-3 | TRBD2 | 14 | CASSATSGNNEQFF | TGTGCCAGCAGCGCCACGAGCGGGAACAATGAGCAGTTCTTC
many | TRBJ2-1 | TRBV20-1 | TRBD2 | 16 | CSARDLAGVLYNEQFF | TGCAGTGCTAGAGATCTAGCGGGAGTTTTGTACAATGAGCAGTTCTTC
many | TRBJ1-4 | TRBV6-6 | - | 10 | CASGLEKLFF | TGTGCCAGCGGTCTTGAAAAACTGTTTTTT
few | TRBJ2-3 | TRBV4-2 | - | 15 | CASSQSAGGTDTQYF | TGTGCCAGCAGCCAATCGGCCGGTGGCACAGATACGCAGTATTTT
- | TRBJ2-7 | TRBV7-6 | - | 13 | CASSLSGIDEQYF | TGTGCCAGCAGCTTATCTGGCATCGACGAGCAGTACTTC
few | TRBJ2-7 | TRBV29-1 | TRBD2 | 14 | CSVESFAGVYEQYF | TGCAGCGTGGAATCTTTCGCGGGAGTGTACGAGCAGTACTTC
many | TRBJ2-5 | TRBV6-5 | - | 16 | CASSYSIGFDQETQYF | TGTGCCAGCAGTTACTCGATAGGGTTCGACCAAGAGACCCAGTACTTC
many | TRBJ2-5 | TRBV12-3/TRBV12-4 | - | 13 | CASSYGQQKTQYF | TGTGCCAGCAGTTACGGACAGCAGAAGACCCAGTACTTC
many | TRBJ1-1 | TRBV5-6 | - | 14 | CASSPPPGRTEAFF | TGTGCCAGCAGCCCACCCCCGGGGCGAACTGAAGCTTTCTTT
many | TRBJ2-3 | TRBV12-3/TRBV12-4 | - | 15 | CASRETRDSTDTQYF | TGTGCCAGCAGAGAGACTAGGGACTCCACAGATACGCAGTATTTT
many | TRBJ1-2 | TRBV5-1 | - | 14 | CASSLSGSIDGYTF | TGCGCCAGCAGCTTGTCCGGGTCCATCGATGGCTACACCTTC
few | TRBJ2-3 | TRBV7-2 | - | 14 | CASSIGVATDTQYF | TGTGCCAGCAGCATAGGGGTAGCCACAGATACGCAGTATTTT
many | TRBJ2-6 | TRBV10-3 | - | 16 | CAQSPIRGSGANVLTF | TGTGCCCAGTCCCCGATTCGGGGGAGTGGGGCCAACGTCCTGACTTTC
- | TRBJ2-3 | TRBV11-1 | - | 20 | CASSSTHLTGQGYITDTQYF | TGTGCCAGCAGCTCAACTCACCTCACGGGGCAGGGATACATCACAGATACGCAGTATTTT
few | TRBJ2-1 | TRBV4-2 | TRBD2 | 16 | CASSQQRGLGNNEQFF | TGTGCCAGCAGCCAGCAGCGGGGTCTCGGAAACAATGAGCAGTTCTTC
- | TRBJ1-2 | TRBV5-1 | - | 13 | CASSLDTGYGYTF | TGCGCCAGCAGCTTGGATACAGGCTATGGCTACACCTTC
many | TRBJ2-1 | TRBV27 | - | 15 | CASSFRANSYNEQFF | TGTGCCAGCAGTTTCCGGGCGAACTCCTACAATGAGCAGTTCTTC
many | TRBJ2-7 | TRBV20-1 | - | 14 | CSARARRVVGEQYF | TGCAGTGCTAGAGCCCGGCGGGTTGTGGGGGAGCAGTACTTC
many | TRBJ1-2 | TRBV5-1 | - | 15 | CASSLALEGVYGYTF | TGCGCCAGCAGCTTGGCCCTGGAGGGAGTCTATGGCTACACCTTC
many | TRBJ1-3 | TRBV10-3 | - | 15 | CAIRRDSGSGNTIYF | TGTGCCATCAGACGGGACTCAGGCTCTGGAAACACCATATATTTT
many | TRBJ2-7 | TRBV9 | - | 14 | CASSVLRDSYEQYF | TGTGCCAGCAGCGTATTGAGGGACTCCTACGAGCAGTACTTC
- | TRBJ1-1 | TRBV4-1 | TRBD1 | 15 | CASSHRTGENTEAFF | TGCGCCAGCAGCCACCGGACAGGGGAGAACACTGAAGCTTTCTTT
many | TRBJ2-1 | TRBV12-3/TRBV12-4 | TRBD2 | 15 | CASSLAAGGPYEQFF | TGTGCCAGCAGTTTAGCAGCGGGAGGGCCCTATGAGCAGTTCTTC
- | TRBJ1-1 | TRBV14 | - | 12 | CASSPSQRSAFF | TGTGCCAGCAGCCCCTCACAGCGATCCGCTTTCTTT
few | TRBJ2-3 | TRBV4-3 | - | 13 | CASSPAGHDTQYF | TGCGCCAGCAGCCCGGCGGGGCACGATACGCAGTATTTT
- | TRBJ2-3 | TRBV7-9 | - | 12 | CASSAGPDTQYF | TGTGCCAGCAGCGCCGGCCCAGATACGCAGTATTTT
many | TRBJ2-7 | TRBV5-1 | - | 15 | CASSLEGQPTYEQYF | TGCGCCAGCAGCTTGGAAGGACAGCCAACCTACGAGCAGTACTTC
many | TRBJ2-7 | TRBV5-1 | - | 13 | CASSLGLLYEQYF | TGCGCCAGCAGCTTGGGACTGCTATACGAGCAGTACTTC
- | TRBJ2-5 | TRBV20-1 | - | 13 | CSANSGLQETQYF | TGCAGTGCTAATTCGGGGCTCCAAGAGACCCAGTACTTC
few | TRBJ2-3 | TRBV7-9 | TRBD2 | 13 | CASLAGFTDTQYF | TGTGCCAGCCTAGCGGGATTCACAGATACGCAGTATTTT